This T cell receptor (beta chain) was identified in a study of T cell repertoires in ileal Crohn's disease. Only in-frame clones appear in the TCRdb table, and some are missing; sequencing was by immunoSEQ multiplex PCR. The sample shows more than 11,000 clones, around two thirds of them seen only once. The CDR3 consists of 13 residues. With 7 bases removed from V and 7 bases from J, the gap between germline ends came to 13 bases. Germline V gives CDR1 LNHDA, CDR2 SQIVND (reference sequence). The receptor's source is an adult with Crohn's disease. The chain is built from TRBV19 and TRBJ1-4, with D possibly TRBD1 on 6 matching bases. The sequenced material came from ileal tissue. The CDR3 is CASTGGPGEKLFF. The CDR3 nucleotides are TGTGCCAGTACGGGGGGGCCGGGTGAAAAACTGTTTTTT.